The rows below give T cell receptor beta chains drawn from one sample of a study of response to subunit inactivated influenza vaccine. TCRdb redid the calling of the RT-PCR reads with MiXCR, one entry per CDR3 protein. This sample has roughly 700,000 distinct CDR3 sequences; roughly 14% occur once, and the top ten carry 6.5% to 8.5%. The sample consisted of PBMCs from blood, taken 14 to 15 days before vaccination. The receptors were gathered from a man over 45 who received an inactivated influenza vaccine. Both conserved end residues are part of each CDR3. D genes are given only for firm matches. Not every row has a clone size; where given, it reads once, few, many or a size class.

j_call cdr3_length v_call clone_size d_call cdr3_nt cdr3_aa
TRBJ1-2 12 TRBV20-1 few - TGCAGTGCTAGGGTTATTGGGGACGGCTACACCTTC CSARVIGDGYTF
TRBJ2-3 14 TRBV9 many TRBD2 TGTGCCAGCAGCGTGGGGGGGAGCACAGATACGCAGTATTTT CASSVGGSTDTQYF
TRBJ2-7 17 TRBV2 - TRBD1 TGTGCCAGCAGTGAACAGGGGACAGGGGTTCGAGCCTACGAGCAGTACTTC CASSEQGTGVRAYEQYF
TRBJ1-4 16 TRBV7-2 few - TGTGCCAGCAGCCAAAATGCAGGGGCAACTAATGAAAAACTGTTTTTT CASSQNAGATNEKLFF
TRBJ2-3 16 TRBV27 - - TGTGCCAGCAGGCTTGGGGGGCGCTTACCCACAGATACGCAGTATTTT CASRLGGRLPTDTQYF
TRBJ2-2 15 TRBV7-2 many - TGTGCCAGCAGCTTAAACTGGGGGAACACCGGGGAGCTGTTTTTT CASSLNWGNTGELFF
TRBJ1-1 15 TRBV4-3 - TRBD1 TGCGCCAGCAGCAAGAGGGGACAGGGGCTTACCGAAGCTTTCTTT CASSKRGQGLTEAFF
TRBJ2-3 17 TRBV28 few TRBD2 TGTGCCAGCAGTTTATCCGGACTAGCGGGAGATCGAGATACGCAGTATTTT CASSLSGLAGDRDTQYF
TRBJ2-1 16 TRBV3-1 few - TGTGCCAGCAGCCGGGGAGGTGGGGGCCTGCGGAATGAGCAGTTCTTC CASSRGGGGLRNEQFF
TRBJ2-3 15 TRBV10-3 few TRBD2 TGTGCCATCAGGCGCGGACTAGCGAAGTCAGATACGCAGTATTTT CAIRRGLAKSDTQYF
TRBJ1-1 18 TRBV5-1 few - TGCGCCAGCAGCTCCACCGGACGGGCAGGGTTCATGAACACTGAAGCTTTCTTT CASSSTGRAGFMNTEAFF
TRBJ1-2 13 TRBV28 - TRBD1 TGTGCCAGCAGAACAGGGGGATTCTATGGCTACACCTTC CASRTGGFYGYTF
TRBJ2-7 14 TRBV14 - - TGTGCCAGCAGCCAGGGGGTAAACTCCTACGAGCAGTACTTC CASSQGVNSYEQYF
TRBJ2-7 12 TRBV2 many - TGTGCCAGCAGCAACGGGCGGGTAGATCAGTACTTC CASSNGRVDQYF
TRBJ2-5 16 TRBV4-2 few - TGTGCCAGCAGCCAAGATCAGGCTGCGAGATACGGGACCCAGTACTTC CASSQDQAARYGTQYF
TRBJ2-2 15 TRBV7-2 few - TGTGCCAGCAGCTTACGGGGCCGCAACACCGGGGAGCTGTTTTTT CASSLRGRNTGELFF
TRBJ2-7 13 TRBV7-9 few - TGTGCCAGCAGCTTAGAACAGCCCTACGAGCAGTACTTC CASSLEQPYEQYF
TRBJ1-3 15 TRBV11-2 few - TGTGCCAGCAGCTTACAGGGAACTACGGGAAACACCATATATTTT CASSLQGTTGNTIYF
TRBJ2-2 14 TRBV9 few TRBD1 TGTGCCAGCAGCACTCGGACAGGGGACGGGGAGCTGTTTTTT CASSTRTGDGELFF
TRBJ2-1 11 TRBV19 few - TGTGCCAGTAGTACCAGTTCGAAGCAGTTCTTC CASSTSSKQFF
TRBJ1-2 14 TRBV2 few TRBD1 TGTGCCAGCAGGCCCGGGACAGGGCCCTTCGGCTACACCTTC CASRPGTGPFGYTF
TRBJ2-5 15 TRBV7-2 few TRBD2 TGTGCCAGCAGCACTAGCGGGAGGGCCCAAGAGACCCAGTACTTC CASSTSGRAQETQYF
TRBJ2-2 14 TRBV7-6 few - TGTGCCAGCAGCCCCGGGGGGCAGACCGGGGAGCTGTTTTTT CASSPGGQTGELFF
TRBJ2-3 13 TRBV20-1 - - TGCAGTGCTAGCCGGACACGCACAGATACGCAGTATTTT CSASRTRTDTQYF
TRBJ2-7 13 TRBV4-1 few - TGCGCCAGCAGCCAAGTACAGGTGGAGGAGCAGTACTTC CASSQVQVEEQYF
TRBJ2-1 13 TRBV5-1 - - TGCGCCAGCAGCCCCGGACGGATCCTCGAGCAGTTCTTC CASSPGRILEQFF
TRBJ1-1 14 TRBV6-5 few - TGTGCCAGCAGTAACCCCCGAACGAACACTGAAGCTTTCTTT CASSNPRTNTEAFF
TRBJ2-4 14 TRBV7-2 - TRBD1 TGTGCCAGCAGCTTCGGGACAGGGGTGTACATTCAGTACTTC CASSFGTGVYIQYF
TRBJ2-5 16 TRBV11-2 few - TGTGCCAGCAGCCTCCTAGCGGAGGGGGCTAGGGGGACCCAGTACTTC CASSLLAEGARGTQYF
TRBJ2-2 13 TRBV12-3/TRBV12-4 many - TGTGCCAGCAGTTTTGCGAACACCGGGGAGCTGTTTTTT CASSFANTGELFF
TRBJ2-5 14 TRBV6-2/TRBV6-3 few - TGTGCCAGCAGAAGGGACGGCGCCCAAGAGACCCAGTACTTC CASRRDGAQETQYF
TRBJ2-5 14 TRBV15 - - TGTGCCACCAGCACCAGGGGCGGCGGGGAGACCCAGTACTTC CATSTRGGGETQYF
TRBJ1-2 15 TRBV9 - TRBD1 TGTGCCAGCAGCGGTGGGACAGGGGGCGACTATGGCTACACCTTC CASSGGTGGDYGYTF
TRBJ1-6 15 TRBV3-1 many - TGTGCCAGCAGCCAAGATGGCGGGGTAAATTCACCCCTCCACTTT CASSQDGGVNSPLHF
TRBJ2-5 11 TRBV6-2/TRBV6-3 once - TGTGCCAGCAGCAACCAAGAGACCCGGTACTTC CASSNQETRYF
TRBJ2-3 15 TRBV27 - - TGTGCCAGCAGTTCCCTGAAGGGGCGGGGAGATACGCAGTATTTT CASSSLKGRGDTQYF
TRBJ2-3 14 TRBV11-1 - - TGTGCCAGCAGGTCACGGTCTCGCACAGATACGCAGTATTTT CASRSRSRTDTQYF
TRBJ2-7 16 TRBV4-3 many - TGCGCCAGCAGCCAAGAGGAGGGGGCCTACGCCTACGAGCAGTACTTC CASSQEEGAYAYEQYF